The clone carrying this T cell receptor beta chain was picked up a small number of times. The individuals who served as donors were healthy Caucasians living in Russia, aged about 6 to 90. This record belongs to a study of blood T cells in healthy people across ages. With 5 bases removed from V and 5 bases from J, the gap between germline ends came to 16 bases. The CDR3 contains 15 residues. The germline V gene encodes CDR1 MDHEN and CDR2 SYDVKM. Then a second PCR, running about 6 to 12 cycles, was carried out with a sample-barcoded 5' primer and a J-beta primer mix. Each of the cDNA molecules was tagged by a template-switch adaptor with 12 random nucleotides. Via MiXCR, TCRdb re-called the 5' RACE reads, giving one row per CDR3 protein. The repertoire holds around 2 million distinct CDR3 sequences, with about two fifths as singletons.

The receptor's source is a human donor in good health. The chain is built from TRBV28 and TRBJ2-1; unclear D gene. The sequenced sample was blood. The CDR3 nucleotides are TGTGCCAGCAGTGGAGACCGGAGCGTGAACAATGAGCAGTTCTTC. Amino acid sequence: CASSGDRSVNNEQFF.